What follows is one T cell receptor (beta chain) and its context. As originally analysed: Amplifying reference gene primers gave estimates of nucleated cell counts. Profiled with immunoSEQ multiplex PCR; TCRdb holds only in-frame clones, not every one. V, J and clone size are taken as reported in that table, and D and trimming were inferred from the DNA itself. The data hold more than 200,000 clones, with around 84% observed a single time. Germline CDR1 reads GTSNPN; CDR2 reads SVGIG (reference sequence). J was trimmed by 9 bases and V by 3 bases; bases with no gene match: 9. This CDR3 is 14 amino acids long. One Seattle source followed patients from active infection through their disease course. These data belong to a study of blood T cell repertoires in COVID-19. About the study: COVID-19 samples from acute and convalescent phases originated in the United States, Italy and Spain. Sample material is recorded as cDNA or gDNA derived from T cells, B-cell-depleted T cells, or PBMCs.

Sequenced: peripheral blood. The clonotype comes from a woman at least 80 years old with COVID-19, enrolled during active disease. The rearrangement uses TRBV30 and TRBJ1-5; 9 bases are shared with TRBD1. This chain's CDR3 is CAWSDRGNYSPQHF. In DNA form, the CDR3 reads TGTGCCTGGAGCGACAGGGGGAATTATTCGCCCCAGCATTTT.